These 5 T cell receptor beta chains were sequenced from one sample in a study of T cell repertoires in cytomegalovirus infection. TCRdb analysed the reads with MiXCR anew, one entry per CDR3 protein. The top ten hold 20% to 30% of the sample, which has approximately 500,000 distinct CDR3 sequences, 15% to 20% seen once. The sample comprised CD8+ T cells from PBMCs. These receptors were taken from a human donor in good health (CMV status not recorded). Some clones in this sample may be carry-over from other donors' samples.

This clonotype was counted between two and nine times. The chain joins TRBV28 to TRBJ2-7; D perhaps matches TRBD1 (6 bases). The CDR3 is 14 amino acids. The V end lost 2 bases, the J end lost 3 bases, and 11 bases lay between the germline ends. The V gene's germline CDR1 is MDHEN and CDR2 SYDVKM. The CDR3 sequence is CASSLVEGGYEQYF. The CDR3 bases are TGTGCCAGCAGTTTAGTCGAAGGGGGCTACGAGCAGTACTTC.

The CDR3 loop is CASSGTARSRFTEAFF. The CDR3 region has the DNA TGTGCCAGCAGTGGGACGGCACGGAGTCGATTCACTGAAGCTTTCTTT. This rearrangement joins TRBV6-5 to TRBJ1-1, with D possibly matching TRBD1 (5 bases). Germline loops: CDR1 MNHEY, CDR2 SVGAGI. This CDR3 is 16 amino acids long. V was shortened by 5 bases and J by 4 bases, with 20 bases between the two germline ends.

The chain carries TRBV6-6 and TRBJ1-2; a possible D gene is TRBD1 (5 bases). This CDR3 comprises 13 residues. Germline V lookup: CDR1 MNHNY, CDR2 SVGAGI (reference sequence). Deletions cut 6 bases from V and 3 bases from J, with 11 bases between. The DNA for the CDR3 is TGTGCCAGCAGCCCGACAGCCGACTATGGCTACACCTTC. Protein product: CASSPTADYGYTF.

There are many counts of this clonotype. The chain is built from TRBV7-9 and TRBJ1-2; D not resolved. Germline V lookup: CDR1 SEHNR, CDR2 FQNEAQ (reference sequence). The CDR3 covers 13 residues. V was clipped by 5 bases and J by 4 bases, with 11 bases between them. Here the CDR3 DNA reads TGTGCCAGCAGCGCGAAGGGTGGCTATGGCTACACCTTC. Translating gives CASSAKGGYGYTF.

The chain couples TRBV14 to TRBJ2-7; D is tentatively TRBD1 or TRBD2 (5 bases each). The CDR3 sequence is 15 residues long. Germline CDR1 and CDR2: SGHDN and FVKESK. V lost 4 bases to trimming and J lost 2 bases, with 15 bases between them. The CDR3 loop is CASSRAPGAAYEQYF. For the CDR3, the DNA is TGTGCCAGCAGCCGCGCCCCCGGGGCTGCCTACGAGCAGTACTTC.